This T cell receptor (beta chain) is drawn from a study of graft-versus-host responses after intestinal transplantation. Study as a whole: The recipients all started with anti-thymocyte globulin induction and then took tacrolimus and steroids for roughly 3 years.

General observations from the study: GvH clones were found in recipient marrow; some appeared first in ileum or blood. Early after transplant, HvG declines were associated with peak levels of circulating GvH clones.

Produced via immunoSEQ multiplex PCR; TCRdb's table is partial and in-frame only. The sample consists of tens of thousands of clones, roughly 90% of them appearing once. The germline gives CDR1 SEHNR, CDR2 FQNEAQ (reference sequence). V lost 5 bases and J lost 5, with 8 bases in between. This CDR3 comprises 12 residues. In the case of this clone: The antigen is unknown.

The sequence derives from a human donor who received an intestinal transplant. The sequencing used unstimulated CD4+ T cells sorted from spleen or lymph node cells, collected before intestinal transplant. The rearrangement joins TRBV7-9 to TRBJ2-3; the D gene is possibly TRBD2 (5 bases). This CDR3 is CASSAGGDTQYF. CDR3 DNA: TGTGCCAGCAGCGCAGGAGGAGATACGCAGTATTTT.